This T cell receptor beta chain was identified during a study of radiotherapy plus CTLA-4 blockade in lung cancer. Treatment of patients with chemo-refractory metastatic non-small-cell lung cancer consisted of focal radiation plus CTLA-4 blockade with ipilimumab. Note on this clone: Antigen unknown.

V lost 6 bases to trimming and J lost 3 bases, with 15 bases between them. Germline V gene sequence: CDR1 MNHNY, CDR2 SVGAGI (reference sequence). The CDR3 length is 14 residues. Points from the study as a whole: Early blood T cell clone changes and increased post-radiation serum interferon-beta were reportedly the strongest response predictors. Once radiotherapy plus ipilimumab had been given, TCR clones derived from tumor expanded in blood.

Repertoires were generated with immunoSEQ multiplex PCR, while TCRdb's copy carries only in-frame clones and drops some. In the table there are some 60,000 clones, less than 85% of which are singletons. This clonotype was sampled from a human donor with non-small cell lung cancer who had a complete response to radiotherapy plus ipilimumab. The chain combines TRBV6-6 with TRBJ2-7; possible D gene TRBD1, 6 bases. This specimen was peripheral blood, taken from a patient treated with radiotherapy plus ipilimumab. Here the CDR3 reads CASSAGAEGYEQYF. CDR3 bases: TGTGCCAGCAGCGCAGGGGCCGAGGGCTACGAGCAGTACTTC.